This TCR beta chain was found in a study of somatic mutations in cytotoxic T cells in rheumatoid arthritis. The CDR3 sequence is 13 residues long. The germline CDR1 and CDR2 sequences are GTSNPN and SVGIG (reference sequence). V was clipped by 2 bases and J by 0 bases, with 7 bases between them. The table came from immunoSEQ multiplex PCR; TCRdb's copy has only in-frame clones and leaves some out. Altogether some 20,000 clones are present, 68% being singletons, with the ten largest covering 15% to 20%. The specimen sequenced was CD8+ T cells sorted from blood. The receptor was isolated from an adult with rheumatoid arthritis. The V call is TRBV30, the J call TRBJ1-1; the D is unclear. CDR3 amino acids: CAWSSQLNTEAFF. CDR3 coding DNA: TGTGCCTGGAGTTCCCAGCTGAACACTGAAGCTTTCTTT. Complete variable domain (other parts from reference TRBV30 and TRBJ1-1): SQTIHQWPATLVQPVGSPLSLECTVEGTSNPNLYWYRQAAGRGLQLLFYSVGIGQISSEVPQNLSASRPQDRQFILSSKKLLLSDSGFYLCAWSSQLNTEAFFGQGTRLTVV.